This section outlines one T cell receptor (beta chain) sequence together with its context. Both 60 Vbeta primers and 13 Jbeta primers went into the PCR. Sequenced by immunoSEQ multiplex PCR; TCRdb stores in-frame clones only, minus some. The sample records about 130,000 clones, approximately 80% being singletons. This sample is drawn from a study of cytomegalovirus exposure and HLA in healthy donors. CDR1 GTSNPN and CDR2 SVGIG come from the germline V gene (reference sequence). V was cut by 0 bases and J by 5 bases, with 13 bases left in between. This CDR3 comprises 14 residues. The V and J genes are TRBV30 and TRBJ1-1; D perhaps matches TRBD1 (6 bases). What was sequenced was PBMCs. The sequence was obtained from a woman in her 40s in good health and CMV-seropositive. CDR3 nucleotide sequence: TGTGCCTGGAGTGTAGTCGGAAGGGGGACTGAAGCTTTCTTT. The encoded protein is CAWSVVGRGTEAFF.